These T cell receptor beta chains were read from a single sample in a study of T-cell memory formation after mild COVID-19. TCRdb independently ran MiXCR on the 5' RACE reads; one entry per CDR3 protein. The sample includes approximately 580,000 distinct CDR3 sequences, 20% seen only once; the top ten take roughly an eighth. What was sequenced was PBMCs or a T cell subset sorted from them (not recorded which). These receptors were taken from an adult woman who had mild COVID-19 (a few samples of this study predate the infection). Cell type and time point are not known. The CDR3 runs from the conserved cysteine through the conserved F or W. The order of the fields is V gene, J gene, clone size, D gene, CDR3 protein, CDR3 DNA. D genes are given only for firm matches. Some rows have no size entry. The others give once, few or many, or a class for an expanded clone.

v_gene: TRBV7-9; j_gene: TRBJ2-3; abundance: medium-sized; d_gene: TRBD2; CDR3aa: CASSLGSAGSRTDTQYF; CDR3nt: TGTGCCAGCAGCTTAGGGTCAGCGGGGAGTCGCACAGATACGCAGTATTTT
v_gene: TRBV7-9; j_gene: TRBJ1-1; abundance: .; d_gene: .; CDR3aa: CASSLAGAPGTEAFF; CDR3nt: TGTGCCAGCAGCTTAGCGGGGGCGCCGGGCACTGAAGCTTTCTTT
v_gene: TRBV18; j_gene: TRBJ1-1; abundance: .; d_gene: .; CDR3aa: CASSPTTQGVGPEAFF; CDR3nt: TGTGCCAGCTCCCCGACTACGCAGGGTGTTGGTCCTGAAGCTTTCTTT
v_gene: TRBV6-1; j_gene: TRBJ2-2; abundance: .; d_gene: TRBD2; CDR3aa: CASGRGGWSTGELFF; CDR3nt: TGTGCCAGCGGACGGGGAGGGTGGAGCACCGGGGAGCTGTTTTTT
v_gene: TRBV20-1; j_gene: TRBJ2-3; abundance: few; d_gene: .; CDR3aa: CSATSSTDTQYF; CDR3nt: TGCAGTGCAACAAGTAGCACAGATACGCAGTATTTT
v_gene: TRBV5-8; j_gene: TRBJ1-5; abundance: few; d_gene: TRBD1; CDR3aa: CASSLDRAQASNQPQHF; CDR3nt: TGTGCCAGCAGCCTCGACAGGGCCCAAGCTAGCAATCAGCCCCAGCATTTT
v_gene: TRBV12-3/TRBV12-4; j_gene: TRBJ1-1; abundance: .; d_gene: .; CDR3aa: CASSRGPEAFF; CDR3nt: TGTGCCAGCAGTAGGGGACCTGAAGCTTTCTTT
v_gene: TRBV7-7; j_gene: TRBJ2-1; abundance: .; d_gene: .; CDR3aa: CASSLVGQGEQFF; CDR3nt: TGTGCCAGCAGCTTAGTTGGGCAGGGTGAGCAGTTCTTC
v_gene: TRBV3-1; j_gene: TRBJ1-1; abundance: .; d_gene: .; CDR3aa: CASSHAPETEAFF; CDR3nt: TGTGCCAGCAGCCATGCACCGGAAACTGAAGCTTTCTTT
v_gene: TRBV10-3; j_gene: TRBJ2-7; abundance: .; d_gene: .; CDR3aa: CAISVGEVHEQYF; CDR3nt: TGTGCCATCAGTGTGGGGGAGGTCCACGAGCAGTACTTC
v_gene: TRBV20-1; j_gene: TRBJ2-3; abundance: .; d_gene: TRBD1; CDR3aa: CSASGQGFTDTQYF; CDR3nt: TGCAGTGCATCCGGACAGGGTTTCACAGATACGCAGTATTTT
v_gene: TRBV29-1; j_gene: TRBJ2-1; abundance: .; d_gene: .; CDR3aa: CSAHRSAGVQFF; CDR3nt: TGCAGCGCCCATAGGTCCGCAGGGGTCCAGTTCTTC
v_gene: TRBV27; j_gene: TRBJ2-1; abundance: .; d_gene: .; CDR3aa: CASSLSQSYEQFF; CDR3nt: TGTGCCAGCAGTTTATCGCAAAGCTATGAGCAGTTCTTC
v_gene: TRBV20-1; j_gene: TRBJ2-1; abundance: many; d_gene: .; CDR3aa: CSARDLPRDSSYNEQFF; CDR3nt: TGCAGTGCTAGAGACTTACCCCGGGACTCGTCCTACAATGAGCAGTTCTTC
v_gene: TRBV18; j_gene: TRBJ2-7; abundance: .; d_gene: TRBD1; CDR3aa: CASSPTGTGIHSYEQYF; CDR3nt: TGTGCCAGCTCGCCTACCGGGACAGGGATCCACTCCTACGAGCAGTACTTC
v_gene: TRBV6-2/TRBV6-3; j_gene: TRBJ1-1; abundance: few; d_gene: TRBD1; CDR3aa: CASSYPQGVNTEAFF; CDR3nt: TGTGCCAGCAGTTACCCCCAGGGGGTGAACACTGAAGCTTTCTTT
v_gene: TRBV5-4; j_gene: TRBJ2-3; abundance: .; d_gene: .; CDR3aa: CASSLGQVDTQYF; CDR3nt: TGTGCCAGCAGCTTGGGACAGGTTGATACGCAGTATTTT
v_gene: TRBV2; j_gene: TRBJ1-2; abundance: .; d_gene: .; CDR3aa: CASRTGTSYTF; CDR3nt: TGTGCCAGCCGGACGGGAACTAGCTACACCTTC
v_gene: TRBV9; j_gene: TRBJ2-7; abundance: .; d_gene: TRBD1; CDR3aa: CASSVGPGGTSEQYF; CDR3nt: TGTGCCAGCAGCGTAGGTCCAGGGGGCACGAGTGAGCAGTACTTC
v_gene: TRBV29-1; j_gene: TRBJ1-4; abundance: .; d_gene: TRBD1; CDR3aa: CSVVWTGMNEKLFF; CDR3nt: TGCAGCGTGGTCTGGACAGGGATGAATGAAAAACTGTTTTTT
v_gene: TRBV12-3/TRBV12-4; j_gene: TRBJ2-1; abundance: .; d_gene: .; CDR3aa: CASSRTARGGNEQFF; CDR3nt: TGTGCCAGCAGTCGGACAGCAAGGGGGGGCAATGAGCAGTTCTTC
v_gene: TRBV6-2/TRBV6-3; j_gene: TRBJ2-3; abundance: .; d_gene: .; CDR3aa: CASSYPLDLTDTQYF; CDR3nt: TGTGCCAGCAGTTACCCCCTCGACCTAACAGATACGCAGTATTTT
v_gene: TRBV20-1; j_gene: TRBJ2-3; abundance: few; d_gene: .; CDR3aa: CSAREPGRPTDTQYF; CDR3nt: TGCAGTGCTCGCGAGCCTGGCCGGCCCACAGATACGCAGTATTTT
v_gene: TRBV6-6; j_gene: TRBJ1-4; abundance: many; d_gene: .; CDR3aa: CASSYWDEKLFF; CDR3nt: TGTGCCAGCAGTTACTGGGATGAAAAACTGTTTTTT
v_gene: TRBV19; j_gene: TRBJ2-1; abundance: .; d_gene: .; CDR3aa: CASSIPIYNEQFF; CDR3nt: TGTGCCAGTAGTATACCCATATACAATGAGCAGTTCTTC
v_gene: TRBV7-2; j_gene: TRBJ2-6; abundance: .; d_gene: .; CDR3aa: CASRLQGGSGANVLTF; CDR3nt: TGTGCCAGCAGACTTCAAGGGGGATCTGGGGCCAACGTCCTGACTTTC
v_gene: TRBV6-6; j_gene: TRBJ2-5; abundance: .; d_gene: TRBD2; CDR3aa: CASSYSSAGGAHETQYF; CDR3nt: TGTGCCAGCAGTTACTCAAGTGCGGGGGGTGCGCACGAGACCCAGTACTTC
v_gene: TRBV25-1; j_gene: TRBJ2-7; abundance: .; d_gene: .; CDR3aa: CASSSGMPAYEQYF; CDR3nt: TGTGCCAGCAGTTCCGGGATGCCGGCCTACGAGCAGTACTTC
v_gene: TRBV9; j_gene: TRBJ2-1; abundance: .; d_gene: .; CDR3aa: CASSVGQRNNEQFF; CDR3nt: TGTGCCAGCAGCGTAGGTCAGCGGAACAATGAGCAGTTCTTC
v_gene: TRBV2; j_gene: TRBJ1-2; abundance: .; d_gene: .; CDR3aa: CASKDGNYGYTF; CDR3nt: TGTGCCAGCAAGGACGGAAACTATGGCTACACCTTC
v_gene: TRBV18; j_gene: TRBJ2-5; abundance: .; d_gene: .; CDR3aa: CASSPGGQSWTQYF; CDR3nt: TGTGCCAGCTCACCGGGGGGACAGAGTTGGACCCAGTACTTC
v_gene: TRBV4-1; j_gene: TRBJ2-5; abundance: .; d_gene: .; CDR3aa: CASSPGLRRRLQETQYF; CDR3nt: TGCGCCAGCAGCCCGGGGCTGAGACGGAGGCTCCAAGAGACCCAGTACTTC
v_gene: TRBV7-8; j_gene: TRBJ2-3; abundance: .; d_gene: TRBD2; CDR3aa: CASSLAAGGPGTDTQYF; CDR3nt: TGTGCCAGCAGCTTAGCTGCGGGGGGGCCGGGCACAGATACGCAGTATTTT
v_gene: TRBV5-1; j_gene: TRBJ1-2; abundance: few; d_gene: .; CDR3aa: CASSPEGDYGYTF; CDR3nt: TGCGCCAGCAGCCCGGAGGGGGACTATGGCTACACCTTC
v_gene: TRBV29-1; j_gene: TRBJ2-1; abundance: .; d_gene: .; CDR3aa: CSVTGTNEQFF; CDR3nt: TGCAGCGTGACTGGCACGAATGAGCAGTTCTTC
v_gene: TRBV5-1; j_gene: TRBJ2-1; abundance: many; d_gene: .; CDR3aa: CASSLFPGSNEQFF; CDR3nt: TGCGCCAGCAGCTTGTTCCCGGGTAGCAATGAGCAGTTCTTC
v_gene: TRBV7-9; j_gene: TRBJ2-5; abundance: few; d_gene: .; CDR3aa: CASSSLQGGSWETQYF; CDR3nt: TGTGCCAGCAGCTCCTTACAGGGAGGGTCGTGGGAGACCCAGTACTTC